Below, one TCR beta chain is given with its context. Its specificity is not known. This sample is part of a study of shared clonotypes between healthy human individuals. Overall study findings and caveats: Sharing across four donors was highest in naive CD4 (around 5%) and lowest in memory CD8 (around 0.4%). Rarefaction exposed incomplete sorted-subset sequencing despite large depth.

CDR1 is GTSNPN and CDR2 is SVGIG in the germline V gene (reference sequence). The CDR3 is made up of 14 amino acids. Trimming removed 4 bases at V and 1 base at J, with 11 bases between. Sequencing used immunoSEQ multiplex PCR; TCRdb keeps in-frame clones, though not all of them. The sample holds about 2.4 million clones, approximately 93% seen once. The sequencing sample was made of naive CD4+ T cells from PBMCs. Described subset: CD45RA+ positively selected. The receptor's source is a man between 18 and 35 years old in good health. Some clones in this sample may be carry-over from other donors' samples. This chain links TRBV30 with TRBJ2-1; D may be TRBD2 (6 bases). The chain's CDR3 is CAWTPRGSYNEQFF. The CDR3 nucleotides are TGTGCCTGGACCCCCCGGGGGTCCTACAATGAGCAGTTCTTC.